The text below deals with one TCR beta chain. Within the sample, other DNA sequences also encode this same CDR3. This specimen comes from a study of blood T cell repertoires in COVID-19. Under the authors' procedure: The authors estimated nucleated cell counts from reference gene primer amplification. Clones were sequenced by immunoSEQ multiplex PCR, and TCRdb holds only the in-frame ones, with some missing. The D gene and trimming were derived from the DNA, and the V and J assignments and clone size from that table. Of 350,000 to 400,000 clones in the sample, approximately 92% are singletons; the top ten hold roughly 1%. Participant ages covered roughly 18 to 89 years across 25 or so US areas. Recovered Cohort 3 donors showed two negative PCRs, clearance, or symptom resolution. The CDR3 has 15 residues. The V segment lost 4 bases and the J segment 1 base; nucleotides outside the gene matches: 6. Germline CDR1 is MNHEY and CDR2 is SMNVEV (reference sequence).

This sequence joins TRBV27 and TRBJ1-1, with 7 bases aligning to TRBD1. The sample comprised PBMCs or T cells enriched from blood (not recorded which). The source is a man younger than 30 who had recovered from COVID-19. CDR3 in DNA: TGTGCCAGCAGTTCAAACAGGGGCACGAACACTGAAGCTTTCTTT. Translating gives CASSSNRGTNTEAFF.